This TCR beta chain was recovered during a study of T cell responses to AZD1222 COVID-19 vaccine. Study-wide results and caveats: Researchers report vaccine-associated CD4 TCRs spanning spike, with dominance at 160-218 and 743-854.

This CDR3 is 17 amino acids long. V lost 2 bases, J lost 0 bases, and 14 bases lay in between. From germline, CDR1 is MDHEN and CDR2 SYDVKM. On this clone itself: The antigen remains undetermined.

Sequencing was performed with immunoSEQ multiplex PCR; in TCRdb, only in-frame clones are kept and a portion is missing. The sample consists of around 120,000 clones, roughly 90% of them appearing once. The source of this sequence is an adult in good health. This sample comprised peripheral blood, obtained on day 0 of AZD1222 vaccination. The genes are TRBV28 and TRBJ2-1, with D possibly matching TRBD2 (5 bases). In DNA form, the CDR3 reads TGTGCCAGCAGTTTACGGCGAAGCGGTAGCTCCTACAATGAGCAGTTCTTC. It codes for CASSLRRSGSSYNEQFF.